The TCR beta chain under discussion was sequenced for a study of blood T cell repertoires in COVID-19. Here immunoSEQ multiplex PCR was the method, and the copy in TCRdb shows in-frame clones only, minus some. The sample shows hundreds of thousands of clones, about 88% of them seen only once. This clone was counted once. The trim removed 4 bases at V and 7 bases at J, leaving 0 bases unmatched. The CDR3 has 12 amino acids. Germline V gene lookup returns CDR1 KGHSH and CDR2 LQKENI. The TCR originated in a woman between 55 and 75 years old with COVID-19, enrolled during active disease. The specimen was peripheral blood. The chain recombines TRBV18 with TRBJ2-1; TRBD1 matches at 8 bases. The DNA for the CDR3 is TGTGCCAGCTCACGACAGGGGAATGAGCAGTTCTTC. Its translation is CASSRQGNEQFF.